The rows below give T cell receptor beta chains drawn from one sample of a study of regulatory T cells in long-lasting Graves disease. TCRdb re-called the multiplex PCR reads with MiXCR, one entry per CDR3 protein. The sample yields approximately 400,000 distinct CDR3 sequences, under 15% seen once. The data were also submitted as part of a second study, on T cells in Graves' hyperthyroidism and ophthalmopathy.

The sample consisted of peripheral blood mononuclear cells (PBMCs), taken at new diagnosis, from a patient treated with antithyroid drugs. The source of these receptors is a woman under 40 with Graves disease. The CDR3 runs from the conserved cysteine through the conserved F or W.

j_call: TRBJ2-3
v_call: TRBV7-6
cdr3_aa: CASSPRLASGEDTQYF

j_call: TRBJ1-1
v_call: TRBV11-2
cdr3_aa: CASSQNKRRDEAFF

j_call: TRBJ2-7
v_call: TRBV24-1
cdr3_aa: CATSGEQYF

j_call: TRBJ2-3
v_call: TRBV28
cdr3_aa: CASSLSGGQDTQYF

j_call: TRBJ1-2
v_call: TRBV5-1
cdr3_aa: CASSPDGTARGNYGYTF

j_call: TRBJ1-2
v_call: TRBV30
cdr3_aa: CAWKVAGGNGYTF

j_call: TRBJ2-3
v_call: TRBV9
cdr3_aa: CASSVPKVAGDADTQYF

j_call: TRBJ1-4
v_call: TRBV2
cdr3_aa: CASKSQFSNEKLFF

j_call: TRBJ2-3
v_call: TRBV27
cdr3_aa: CASSPTGADTQYF

j_call: TRBJ2-3
v_call: TRBV20-1
cdr3_aa: CSAISERNTDTQYF

j_call: TRBJ2-3
v_call: TRBV7-8
cdr3_aa: CASSPSGGGADTQYF

j_call: TRBJ2-2
v_call: TRBV6-1
cdr3_aa: CASTGLAGDTGELFF

j_call: TRBJ2-7
v_call: TRBV5-1
cdr3_aa: CASSLVGGRAGYEQYF

j_call: TRBJ2-2
v_call: TRBV6-7
cdr3_aa: CASSLPGFCSGELFF

j_call: TRBJ2-1
v_call: TRBV30
cdr3_aa: CAWSVLAGGFEQFF

j_call: TRBJ2-5
v_call: TRBV10-3
cdr3_aa: CAISDSSGQETQYF

j_call: TRBJ2-7
v_call: TRBV30
cdr3_aa: CAWSDESGNGGQYF

j_call: TRBJ1-2
v_call: TRBV19
cdr3_aa: CASSRAGTGNYGYTF

j_call: TRBJ2-7
v_call: TRBV27
cdr3_aa: CASSSRLAGGPSSYEQYF

j_call: TRBJ2-2
v_call: TRBV7-3
cdr3_aa: CASSEDSGARGELFF

j_call: TRBJ1-4
v_call: TRBV10-3
cdr3_aa: CAISREGTEKLFF